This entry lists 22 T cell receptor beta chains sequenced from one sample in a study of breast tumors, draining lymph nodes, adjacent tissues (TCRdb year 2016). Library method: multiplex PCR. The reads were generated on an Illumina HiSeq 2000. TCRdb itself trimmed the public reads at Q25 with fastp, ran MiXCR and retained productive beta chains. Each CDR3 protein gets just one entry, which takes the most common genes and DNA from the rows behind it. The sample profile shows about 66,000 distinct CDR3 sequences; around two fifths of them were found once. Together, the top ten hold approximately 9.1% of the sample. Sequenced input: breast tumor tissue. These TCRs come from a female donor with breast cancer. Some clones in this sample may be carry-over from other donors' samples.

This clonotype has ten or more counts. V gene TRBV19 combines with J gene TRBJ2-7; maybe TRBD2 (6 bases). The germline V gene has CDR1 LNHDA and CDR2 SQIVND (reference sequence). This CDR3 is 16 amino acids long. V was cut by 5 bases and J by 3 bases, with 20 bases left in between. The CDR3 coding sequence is TGTGCCAGTAGTTTCGGGAGCGGGCAGAGGATCTACGAGCAGTACTTC. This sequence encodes CASSFGSGQRIYEQYF.

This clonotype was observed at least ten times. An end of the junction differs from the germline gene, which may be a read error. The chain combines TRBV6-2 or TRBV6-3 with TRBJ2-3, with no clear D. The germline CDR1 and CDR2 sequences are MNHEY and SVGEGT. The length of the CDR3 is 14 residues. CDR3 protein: CASSHSTVTDTQYF. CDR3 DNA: TGTGCCAGCAGTCACTCCACAGTCACAGATACGCAGTATTTT.

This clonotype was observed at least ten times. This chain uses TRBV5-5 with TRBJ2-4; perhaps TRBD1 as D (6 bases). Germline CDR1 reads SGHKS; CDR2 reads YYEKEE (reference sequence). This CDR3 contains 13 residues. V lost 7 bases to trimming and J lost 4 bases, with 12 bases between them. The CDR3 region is CASLSDSKNIQYF. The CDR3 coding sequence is TGTGCCAGCCTATCGGACAGTAAAAACATTCAGTACTTC.

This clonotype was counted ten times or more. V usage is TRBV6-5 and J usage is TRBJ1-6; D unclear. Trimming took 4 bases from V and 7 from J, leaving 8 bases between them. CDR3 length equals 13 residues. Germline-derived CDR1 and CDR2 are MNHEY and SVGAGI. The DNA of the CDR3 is TGTGCCAGCAGTTCTAGTTGGAATTCACCCCTCCACTTT. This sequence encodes CASSSSWNSPLHF.

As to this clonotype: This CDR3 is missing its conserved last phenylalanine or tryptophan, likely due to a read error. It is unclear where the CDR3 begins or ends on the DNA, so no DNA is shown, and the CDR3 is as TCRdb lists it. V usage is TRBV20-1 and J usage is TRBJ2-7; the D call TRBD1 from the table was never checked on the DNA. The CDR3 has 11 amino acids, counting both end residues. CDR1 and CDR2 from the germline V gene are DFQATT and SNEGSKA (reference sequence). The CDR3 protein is CSVSQGYEQSS.

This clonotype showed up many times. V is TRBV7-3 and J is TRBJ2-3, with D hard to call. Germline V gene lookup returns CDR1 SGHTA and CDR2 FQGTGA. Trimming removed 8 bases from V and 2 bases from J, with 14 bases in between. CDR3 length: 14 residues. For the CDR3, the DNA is TGTGCCAGCTGCGATAACCCAATCACAGATACGCAGTATTTT. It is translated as CASCDNPITDTQYF.

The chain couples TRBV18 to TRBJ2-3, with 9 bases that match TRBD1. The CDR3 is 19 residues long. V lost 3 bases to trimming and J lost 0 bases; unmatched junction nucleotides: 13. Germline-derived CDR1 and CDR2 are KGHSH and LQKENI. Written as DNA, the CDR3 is TGTGCCAGCTCACCCTGGGACAGGGAGAGCGCCTCTAGCACAGATACGCAGTATTTT. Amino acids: CASSPWDRESASSTDTQYF. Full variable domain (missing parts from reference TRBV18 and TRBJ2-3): NAGVMQNPRHLVRRRGQEARLRCSPMKGHSHVYWYRQLPEEGLKFMVYLQKENIIDESGMPKERFSAEFPKEGPSILRIQQVVRGDSAAYFCASSPWDRESASSTDTQYFGPGTRLTVL.

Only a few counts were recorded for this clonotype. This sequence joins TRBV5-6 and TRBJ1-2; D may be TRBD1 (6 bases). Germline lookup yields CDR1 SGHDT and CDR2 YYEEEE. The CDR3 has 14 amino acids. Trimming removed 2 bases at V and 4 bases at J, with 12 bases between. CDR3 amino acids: CASSFRTALYGYTF. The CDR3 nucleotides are TGTGCCAGCAGCTTCAGGACAGCGCTCTATGGCTACACCTTC.

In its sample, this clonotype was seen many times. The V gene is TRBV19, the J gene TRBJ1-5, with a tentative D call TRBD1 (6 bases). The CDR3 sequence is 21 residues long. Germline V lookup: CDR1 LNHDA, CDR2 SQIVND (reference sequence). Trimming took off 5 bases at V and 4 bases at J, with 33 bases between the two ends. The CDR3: CASSSTTCGLTNRVWNQPQHF. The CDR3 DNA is TGTGCCAGTAGTTCAACCACTTGTGGGCTGACTAACAGGGTGTGGAATCAGCCCCAGCATTTT.

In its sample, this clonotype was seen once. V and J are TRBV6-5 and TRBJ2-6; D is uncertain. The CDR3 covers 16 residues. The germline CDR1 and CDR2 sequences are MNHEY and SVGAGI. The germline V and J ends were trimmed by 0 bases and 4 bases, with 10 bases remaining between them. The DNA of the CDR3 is TGTGCCAGCAGTTACTCGATTCCGACAGGGGCCAACGTCCTGACTTTC. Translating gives CASSYSIPTGANVLTF.

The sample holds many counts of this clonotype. The CDR3 is CASSSDRAGNTIYF. The DNA of the CDR3 is TGCGCCAGCAGCTCGGACAGGGCAGGAAACACCATATATTTT. The chain couples TRBV5-1 to TRBJ1-3; 8 bases are shared with TRBD1. From germline, CDR1 is SGHRS and CDR2 YFSETQ. V shed 3 bases, J shed 4 bases, and the junction held 3 bases outside the gene matches. The CDR3 covers 14 residues.

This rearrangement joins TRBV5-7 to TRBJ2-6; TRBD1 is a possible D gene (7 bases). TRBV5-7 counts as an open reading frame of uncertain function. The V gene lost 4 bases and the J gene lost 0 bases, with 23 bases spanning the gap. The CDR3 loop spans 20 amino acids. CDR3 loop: CASSTSPRGAPGSGANVLTF. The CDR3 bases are TGTGCCAGCAGCACCAGCCCCAGGGGGGCCCCCGGCTCTGGGGCCAACGTCCTGACTTTC.

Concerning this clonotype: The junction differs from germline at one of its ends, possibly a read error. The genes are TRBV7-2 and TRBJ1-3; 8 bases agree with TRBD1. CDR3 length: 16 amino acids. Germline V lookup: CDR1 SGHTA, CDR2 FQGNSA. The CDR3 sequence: CASSPWTGTGGDTIYF. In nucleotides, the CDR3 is TGTGCTAGCAGCCCATGGACAGGGACAGGTGGAGACACCATATATTTT.

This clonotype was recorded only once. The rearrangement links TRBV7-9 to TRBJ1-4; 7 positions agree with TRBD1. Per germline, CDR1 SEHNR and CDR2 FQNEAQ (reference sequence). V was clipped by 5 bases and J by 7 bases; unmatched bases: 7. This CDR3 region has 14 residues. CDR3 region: CASSEGAAGEKLFF. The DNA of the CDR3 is TGTGCCAGCAGCGAGGGGGCAGCGGGTGAAAAACTGTTTTTT. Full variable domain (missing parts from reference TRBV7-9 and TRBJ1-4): DTGVSQNPRHKITKRGQNVTFRCDPISEHNRLYWYRQTLGQGPEFLTYFQNEAQLEKSRLLSDRFSAERPKGSFSTLEIQRTEQGDSAMYLCASSEGAAGEKLFFGSGTQLSVL.

CDR3 sequence (DNA): TGCGCCAGCAGCTTGGGACAGGGAGGGCCGTCGTCACCCCTCCACTTT. Translated, it gives CASSLGQGGPSSPLHF. The chain combines TRBV5-1 with TRBJ1-6; 7 nucleotides line up with TRBD1. Trimming took 0 bases from V and 10 from J; bases not matched to a gene: 10. Germline-derived CDR1 and CDR2 are SGHRS and YFSETQ. The CDR3 is made up of 16 amino acids. Full variable domain (missing parts from reference TRBV5-1 and TRBJ1-6): KAGVTQTPRYLIKTRGQQVTLSCSPISGHRSVSWYQQTPGQGLQFLFEYFSETQRNKGNFPGRFSGRQFSNSRSEMNVSTLELGDSALYLCASSLGQGGPSSPLHFGNGTRLTVT.

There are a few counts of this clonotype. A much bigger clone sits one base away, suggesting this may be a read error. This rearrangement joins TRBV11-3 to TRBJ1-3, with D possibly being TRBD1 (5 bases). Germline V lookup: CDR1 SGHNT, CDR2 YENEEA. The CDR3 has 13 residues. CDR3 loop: CASSQGRGTTIYF. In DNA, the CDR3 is TGTGCCAGCAGCCAGGGACGGGGAACCACCATATATTTT. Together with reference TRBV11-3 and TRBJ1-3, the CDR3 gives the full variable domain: EAGVVQSPRYKIIEKKQPVAFWCNPISGHNTLYWYLQNLGQGPELLIRYENEEAVDDSQLPKDRFSAERLKGVDSTLKIQPAELGDSAVYLCASSQGRGTTIYFGEGSWLTVV.

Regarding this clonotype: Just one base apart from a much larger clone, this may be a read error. Written as DNA, the CDR3 is TGTGCCAGCAGCGTTACAGGGGCCGCGGGCACAGATACGCAGTATTTT. The encoded protein is CASSVTGAAGTDTQYF. The chain couples TRBV5-4 to TRBJ2-3, with 7 bases matching TRBD1. CDR3 size: 16 residues. V shed 4 bases, J shed 1 base, and the junction held 9 bases outside the gene matches. Germline lookup yields CDR1 SGHNT and CDR2 YYREEE (reference sequence).

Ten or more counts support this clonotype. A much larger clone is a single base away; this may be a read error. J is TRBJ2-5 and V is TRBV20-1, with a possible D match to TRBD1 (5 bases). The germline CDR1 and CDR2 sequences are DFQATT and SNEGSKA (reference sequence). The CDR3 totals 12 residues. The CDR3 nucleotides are TGCAGTGCCCCGGACACCAGAGAGACCCCGTACTTC. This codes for CSAPDTRETPYF.

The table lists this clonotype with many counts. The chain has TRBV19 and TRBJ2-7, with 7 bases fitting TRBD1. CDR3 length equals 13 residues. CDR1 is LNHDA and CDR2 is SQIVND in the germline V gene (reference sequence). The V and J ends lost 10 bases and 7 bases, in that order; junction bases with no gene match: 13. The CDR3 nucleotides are TGTGCCACTACGGACAGGACCTCTCTGGAGCAGTACTTC. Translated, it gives CATTDRTSLEQYF.

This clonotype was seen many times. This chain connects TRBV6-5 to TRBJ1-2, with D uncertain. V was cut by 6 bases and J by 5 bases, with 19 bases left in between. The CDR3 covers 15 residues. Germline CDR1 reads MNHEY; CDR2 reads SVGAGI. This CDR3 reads CASSYGRGFRYGYTF. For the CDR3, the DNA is TGTGCCAGCAGCTACGGGAGAGGCTTTCGGTATGGCTACACCTTC.

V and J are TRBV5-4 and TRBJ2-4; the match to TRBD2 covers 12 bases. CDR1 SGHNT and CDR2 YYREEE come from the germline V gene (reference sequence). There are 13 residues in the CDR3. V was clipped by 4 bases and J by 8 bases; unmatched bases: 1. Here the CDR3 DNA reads TGTGCCAGCAGCCCTAGCGGGGGGGACATTCAGTACTTC. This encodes CASSPSGGDIQYF. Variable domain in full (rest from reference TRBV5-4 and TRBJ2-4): ETGVTQSPTHLIKTRGQQVTLRCSSQSGHNTVSWYQQALGQGPQFIFQYYREEENGRGNFPPRFSGLQFPNYSSELNVNALELDDSALYLCASSPSGGDIQYFGAGTRLSVL.

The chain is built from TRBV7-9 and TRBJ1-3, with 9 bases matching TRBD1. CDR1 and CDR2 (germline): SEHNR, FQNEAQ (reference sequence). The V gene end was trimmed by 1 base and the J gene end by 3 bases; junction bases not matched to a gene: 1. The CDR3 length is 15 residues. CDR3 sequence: CASSLDRGLGNTIYF. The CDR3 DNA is TGTGCCAGCAGCTTAGACAGGGGGCTTGGAAACACCATATATTTT.